The 3 T cell receptor beta chains listed next were all sequenced from one sample in a study of blood T cell repertoires in COVID-19. Method: immunoSEQ multiplex PCR; TCRdb's copy keeps in-frame clones and lacks some. The sample yields 250,000 to 300,000 clones, roughly 89% seen once. Source material: peripheral blood. These receptors originate from a man in his forties with acute or convalescent COVID-19.

This chain connects TRBV5-1 to TRBJ1-2, with 8 bases aligning to TRBD1. The germline gives CDR1 SGHRS, CDR2 YFSETQ. Trimming took 4 bases from V and 6 from J; bases not matched to a gene: 8. CDR3 length: 14 amino acids. The CDR3 sequence is CASSTGQGIDGYTF. The CDR3 DNA reads TGCGCCAGCAGCACCGGACAGGGAATCGATGGCTACACCTTC.

This CDR3 reads CASSISREANEKLFF. Here the CDR3 DNA reads TGTGCCAGCAGTATTTCGAGGGAGGCTAATGAAAAACTGTTTTTT. The V gene is TRBV6-5, the J gene TRBJ1-4; D gene uncertain. This CDR3 region has 15 residues. The V end lost 5 bases, the J end lost 3 bases, and 13 bases lay between the germline ends. Germline V CDR1 and CDR2: MNHEY, SVGAGI.

This sequence joins TRBV6-6 and TRBJ1-2; D not resolved. V lost 8 bases to trimming and J lost 0 bases, with 19 bases between them. Germline V lookup: CDR1 MNHNY, CDR2 SVGAGI (reference sequence). CDR3 length: 16 amino acids. CDR3 DNA: TGTGCCAGCGCCCGAGGGCAGTCCTTTGCTAACTATGGCTACACCTTC. Encoded protein: CASARGQSFANYGYTF.